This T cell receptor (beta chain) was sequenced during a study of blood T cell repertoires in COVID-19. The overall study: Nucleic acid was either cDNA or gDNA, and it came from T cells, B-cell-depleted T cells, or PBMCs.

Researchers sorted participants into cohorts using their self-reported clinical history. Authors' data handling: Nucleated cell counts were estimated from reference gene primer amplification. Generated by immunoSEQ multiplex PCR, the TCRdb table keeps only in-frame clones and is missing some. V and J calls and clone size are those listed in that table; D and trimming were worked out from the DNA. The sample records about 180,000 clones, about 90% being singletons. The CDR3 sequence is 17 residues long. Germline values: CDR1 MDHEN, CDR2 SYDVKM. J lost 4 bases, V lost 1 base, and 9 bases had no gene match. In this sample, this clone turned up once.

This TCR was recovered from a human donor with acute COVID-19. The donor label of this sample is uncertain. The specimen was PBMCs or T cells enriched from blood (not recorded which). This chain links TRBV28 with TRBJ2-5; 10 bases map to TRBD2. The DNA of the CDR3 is TGTGCCAGCAGTTTATCAGGAGCGGGGGGGCCGGGAGAGACCCAGTACTTC. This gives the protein CASSLSGAGGPGETQYF.